This T cell receptor (beta chain) was recorded in a study of shared clonotypes between healthy human individuals. Study-wide findings and caveats: Rarefaction revealed incomplete sorted-subset sequencing despite large depth. Only a few donors were included, so the genetic and exposure-history diversity represented was limited. Several donors had roughly 5.2% of their naive CD4 clonotypes in common.

CD8 cells classed as naive were CD45RO-negative and positively selected for CCR7, excluding terminally differentiated effector memory CD45RA+ cells. The germline gives CDR1 MNHNS, CDR2 SASEGT. The CDR3 contains 16 residues. The V end lost 1 base, the J end lost 5 bases, and 15 bases lay between the germline ends. Researchers divided each subset's genomic DNA evenly across several immunoSEQ plates. Sequenced by immunoSEQ multiplex PCR; TCRdb stores in-frame clones only, minus some. The sample shows 800,000 to 950,000 clones, around 96% of them seen only once. About this clone: Its matching antigen is unknown.

The sequence came from a man aged 25-40 years in good health. The chain carries TRBV6-1 and TRBJ2-1; the D gene is possibly TRBD1 (5 bases). Sequencing input: naive CD8+ T cells sorted from blood. CDR3 amino acids: CASSEDRLRQNNEQFF. CDR3 sequence (DNA): TGTGCCAGCAGTGAAGATCGTCTTAGACAGAACAATGAGCAGTTCTTC.